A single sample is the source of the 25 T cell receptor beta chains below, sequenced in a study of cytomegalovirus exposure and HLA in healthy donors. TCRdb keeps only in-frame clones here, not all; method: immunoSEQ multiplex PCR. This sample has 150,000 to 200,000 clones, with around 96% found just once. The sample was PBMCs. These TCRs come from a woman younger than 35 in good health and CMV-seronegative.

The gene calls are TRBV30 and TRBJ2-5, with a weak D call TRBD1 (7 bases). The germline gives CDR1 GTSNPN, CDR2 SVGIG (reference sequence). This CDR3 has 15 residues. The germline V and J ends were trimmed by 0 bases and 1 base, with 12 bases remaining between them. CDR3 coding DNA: TGTGCCTGGAGTGTACAGGGGAGGATCCAAGAGACCCAGTACTTC. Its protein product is CAWSVQGRIQETQYF. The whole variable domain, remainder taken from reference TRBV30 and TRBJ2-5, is SQTIHQWPATLVQPVGSPLSLECTVEGTSNPNLYWYRQAAGRGLQLLFYSVGIGQISSEVPQNLSASRPQDRQFILSSKKLLLSDSGFYLCAWSVQGRIQETQYFGPGTRLLVL.

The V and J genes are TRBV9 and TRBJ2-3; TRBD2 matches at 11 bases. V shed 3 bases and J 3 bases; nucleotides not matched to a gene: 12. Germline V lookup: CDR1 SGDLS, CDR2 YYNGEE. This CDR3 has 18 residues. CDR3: CASSADPGTSGATDTQYF. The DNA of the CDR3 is TGTGCCAGCAGCGCCGACCCAGGGACTAGCGGTGCAACAGATACGCAGTATTTT.

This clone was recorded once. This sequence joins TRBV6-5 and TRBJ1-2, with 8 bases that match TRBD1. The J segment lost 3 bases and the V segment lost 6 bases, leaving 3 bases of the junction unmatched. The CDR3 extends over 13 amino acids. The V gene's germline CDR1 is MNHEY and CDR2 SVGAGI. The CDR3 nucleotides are TGTGCCAGCAGCTTGACAGGGGACTATGGCTACACCTTC. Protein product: CASSLTGDYGYTF.

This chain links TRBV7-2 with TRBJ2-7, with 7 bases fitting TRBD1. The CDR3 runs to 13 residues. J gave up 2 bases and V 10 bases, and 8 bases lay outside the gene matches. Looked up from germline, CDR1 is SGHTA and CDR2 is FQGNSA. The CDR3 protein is CATLDRRTYEQYF. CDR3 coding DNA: TGTGCCACATTGGACAGGAGAACCTACGAGCAGTACTTC.

In nucleotides, the CDR3 is TGTGCCAGCAGCAAGACAGGGGTGGGTCAGCCCCAGCATTTT. It is translated as CASSKTGVGQPQHF. The chain links TRBV6-1 to TRBJ1-5; 8 bases agree with TRBD1. CDR3 length: 14 residues. Trimming took 6 bases from V and 6 from J; bases not matched to a gene: 7. CDR1 and CDR2 from the germline V gene are MNHNS and SASEGT.

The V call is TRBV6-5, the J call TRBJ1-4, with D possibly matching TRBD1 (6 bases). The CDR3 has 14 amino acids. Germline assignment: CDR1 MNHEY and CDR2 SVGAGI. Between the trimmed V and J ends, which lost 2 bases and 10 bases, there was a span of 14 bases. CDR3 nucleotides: TGTGCCAGCAGTTACGTCGGACAAGGGGGAAAACTGTTTTTT. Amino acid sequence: CASSYVGQGGKLFF.

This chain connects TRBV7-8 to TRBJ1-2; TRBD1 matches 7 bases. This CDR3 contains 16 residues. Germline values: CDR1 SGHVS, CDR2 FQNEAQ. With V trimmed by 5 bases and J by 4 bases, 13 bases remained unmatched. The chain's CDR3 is CASSPRRDREPYGYTF. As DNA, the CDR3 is TGTGCCAGCAGCCCACGCAGAGACAGGGAACCCTATGGCTACACCTTC.

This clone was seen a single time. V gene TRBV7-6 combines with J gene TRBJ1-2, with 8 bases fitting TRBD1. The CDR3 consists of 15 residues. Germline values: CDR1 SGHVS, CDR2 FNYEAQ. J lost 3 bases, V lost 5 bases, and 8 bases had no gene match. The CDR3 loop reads CASSPTGGVDYGYTF. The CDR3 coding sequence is TGTGCCAGCAGCCCCACAGGGGGGGTCGACTATGGCTACACCTTC.

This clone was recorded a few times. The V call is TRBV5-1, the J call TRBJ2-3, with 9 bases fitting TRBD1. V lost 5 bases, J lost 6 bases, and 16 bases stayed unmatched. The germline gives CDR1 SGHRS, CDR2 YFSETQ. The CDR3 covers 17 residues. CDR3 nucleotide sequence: TGCGCCAGCAGTGGATCCTCCGGGACAGGGAGATGGGATACGCAGTATTTT. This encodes CASSGSSGTGRWDTQYF.

The CDR3 DNA sequence: TGTGCCAGCAGTACCGACACCCAAGAGACCCAGTACTTC. It yields the protein CASSTDTQETQYF. The chain uses TRBV2 and TRBJ2-5; no reliable D call. Deletions cut 5 bases from V and 1 base from J, with 8 bases between. Looked up from germline, CDR1 is SNHLY and CDR2 is FYNNEI. The CDR3 runs to 13 residues.

The CDR3 region is CASSPHSTDTQYF. The CDR3 DNA is TGTGCCAGCAGCCCCCATAGCACAGATACGCAGTATTTT. The genes are TRBV7-6 and TRBJ2-3; D unclear. The CDR3 has 13 amino acids. Germline V lookup: CDR1 SGHVS, CDR2 FNYEAQ. Trimming left V 5 bases short and J 0 bases short, with 6 bases between.

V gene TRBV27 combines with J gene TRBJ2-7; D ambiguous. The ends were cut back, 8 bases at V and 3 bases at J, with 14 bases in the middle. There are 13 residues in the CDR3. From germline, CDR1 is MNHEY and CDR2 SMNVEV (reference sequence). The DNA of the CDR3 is TGTGCCAGCGCTTACAGAGATTTCTACGAGCAGTACTTC. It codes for CASAYRDFYEQYF.

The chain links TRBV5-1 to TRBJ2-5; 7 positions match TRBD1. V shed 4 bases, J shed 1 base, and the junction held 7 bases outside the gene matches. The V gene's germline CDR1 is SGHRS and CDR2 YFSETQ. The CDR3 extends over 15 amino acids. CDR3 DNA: TGCGCCAGCAGCCATTTGACAGGGCCCCAAGAGACCCAGTACTTC. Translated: CASSHLTGPQETQYF.

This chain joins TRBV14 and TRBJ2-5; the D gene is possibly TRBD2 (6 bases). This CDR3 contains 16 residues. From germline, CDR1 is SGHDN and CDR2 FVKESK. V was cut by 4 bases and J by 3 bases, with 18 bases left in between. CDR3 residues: CASSLSPGRGEETQYF. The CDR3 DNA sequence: TGTGCCAGCAGCCTCTCGCCCGGGAGAGGAGAAGAGACCCAGTACTTC.

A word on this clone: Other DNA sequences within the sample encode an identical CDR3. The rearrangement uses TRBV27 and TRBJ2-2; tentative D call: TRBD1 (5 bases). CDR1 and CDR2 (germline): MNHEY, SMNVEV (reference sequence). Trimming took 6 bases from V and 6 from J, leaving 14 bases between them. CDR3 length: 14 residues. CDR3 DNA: TGTGCCAGCAGCCCCCGGCAGGGATCCGGGGAGCTGTTTTTT. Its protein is CASSPRQGSGELFF.

CDR3 protein: CASSYSQGTQYF. The CDR3 DNA reads as TGTGCCAGCAGTTACTCCCAGGGGACCCAGTACTTC. The V call is TRBV6-5, the J call TRBJ2-5, with D possibly TRBD1 on 5 matching bases. Germline V gene sequence: CDR1 MNHEY, CDR2 SVGAGI. The CDR3 spans 12 residues. With 0 bases removed from V and 7 bases from J, the gap between germline ends came to 6 bases.

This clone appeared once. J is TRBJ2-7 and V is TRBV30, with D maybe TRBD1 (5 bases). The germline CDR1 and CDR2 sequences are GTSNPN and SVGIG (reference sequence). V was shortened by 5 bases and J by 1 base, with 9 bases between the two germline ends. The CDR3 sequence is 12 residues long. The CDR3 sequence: CAWVDNSYEQYF. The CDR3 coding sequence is TGTGCCTGGGTGGACAATTCCTACGAGCAGTACTTC.

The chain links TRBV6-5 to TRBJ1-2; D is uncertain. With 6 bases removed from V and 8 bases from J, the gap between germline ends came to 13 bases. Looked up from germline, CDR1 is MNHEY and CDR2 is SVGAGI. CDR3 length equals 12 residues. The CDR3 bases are TGTGCCAGCAGAGAGGGTGTTGGGGGCTACACCTTC. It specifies CASREGVGGYTF.

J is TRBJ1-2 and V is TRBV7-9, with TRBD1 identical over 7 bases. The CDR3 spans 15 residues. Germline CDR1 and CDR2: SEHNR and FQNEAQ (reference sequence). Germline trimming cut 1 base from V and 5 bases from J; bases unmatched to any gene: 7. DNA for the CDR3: TGTGCCAGCAGCTTAGGGGGACAGAGGAAGTATGGCTACACCTTC. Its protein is CASSLGGQRKYGYTF. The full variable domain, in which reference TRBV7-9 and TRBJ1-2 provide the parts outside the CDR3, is DTGVSQNPRHKITKRGQNVTFRCDPISEHNRLYWYRQTLGQGPEFLTYFQNEAQLEKSRLLSDRFSAERPKGSFSTLEIQRTEQGDSAMYLCASSLGGQRKYGYTFGSGTRLTVV.

For the CDR3, the DNA is TGTGCCAGCAGTGACTCGGACAGGGGTGGCTACACCTTC. Protein: CASSDSDRGGYTF. This chain links TRBV6-4 with TRBJ1-2, with TRBD1 identical over 9 bases. Germline V lookup: CDR1 MRHNA, CDR2 SNTAGT. The CDR3 extends over 13 amino acids. Losses at the gene ends were 0 bases for V and 7 bases for J; bases not matched to a gene: 0.

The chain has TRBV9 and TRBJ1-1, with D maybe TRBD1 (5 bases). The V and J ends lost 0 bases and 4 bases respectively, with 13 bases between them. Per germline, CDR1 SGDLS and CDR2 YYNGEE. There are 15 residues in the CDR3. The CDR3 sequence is CASSVDEGASTEAFF. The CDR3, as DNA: TGTGCCAGCAGCGTAGATGAAGGGGCGAGCACTGAAGCTTTCTTT.

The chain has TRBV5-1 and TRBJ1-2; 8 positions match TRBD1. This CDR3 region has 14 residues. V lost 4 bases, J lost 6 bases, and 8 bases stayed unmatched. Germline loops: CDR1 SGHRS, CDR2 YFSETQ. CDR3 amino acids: CASSQGETGDGYTF. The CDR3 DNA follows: TGCGCCAGCAGCCAGGGGGAGACAGGGGATGGCTACACCTTC.

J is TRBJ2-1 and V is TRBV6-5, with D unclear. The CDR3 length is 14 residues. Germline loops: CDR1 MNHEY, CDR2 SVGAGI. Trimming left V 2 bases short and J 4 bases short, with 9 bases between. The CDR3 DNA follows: TGTGCCAGCAGTTACGTCTCCGGGTACAATGAGCAGTTCTTC. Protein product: CASSYVSGYNEQFF.

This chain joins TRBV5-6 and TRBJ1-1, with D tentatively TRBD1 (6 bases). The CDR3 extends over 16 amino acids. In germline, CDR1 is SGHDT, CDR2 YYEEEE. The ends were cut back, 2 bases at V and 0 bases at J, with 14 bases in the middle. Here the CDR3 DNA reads TGTGCCAGCAGCTTAGGTGAGGGGGTCATGAACACTGAAGCTTTCTTT. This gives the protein CASSLGEGVMNTEAFF.

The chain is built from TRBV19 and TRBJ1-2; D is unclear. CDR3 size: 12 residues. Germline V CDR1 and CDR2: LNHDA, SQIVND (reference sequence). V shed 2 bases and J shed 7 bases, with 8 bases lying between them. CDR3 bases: TGTGCCAGTAGTATACTATCTAGTGGCTACACCTTC. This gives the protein CASSILSSGYTF.